Below, 19 T cell receptor beta chains from the same sample are listed, as sequenced in a study of T cell changes during pregnancy in multiple sclerosis. Repertoires were generated with immunoSEQ multiplex PCR, while TCRdb's copy carries only in-frame clones and drops some. The profile shows about 38,000 clones, around 91% of them singletons. Source: CD8+ T cells from peripheral blood mononuclear cells, taken in the second trimester of pregnancy. These receptors were obtained from a female donor with multiple sclerosis, enrolled in a pregnancy study.

V gene TRBV10-2 combines with J gene TRBJ2-5; D possibly corresponds to TRBD2 (5 bases). The germline V gene has CDR1 WSHSY and CDR2 SAAADI. The germline V and J ends were trimmed by 7 bases and 4 bases, with 16 bases remaining between them. This CDR3 is 14 amino acids long. The CDR3 DNA reads TGCGCCAGCACGCCGGGGATGTGGGGAGAGACCCAGTACTTC. It encodes CASTPGMWGETQYF.

This clone was seen a few times. The gene calls are TRBV28 and TRBJ2-1; 8 nucleotides agree with TRBD2. Germline assignment: CDR1 MDHEN and CDR2 SYDVKM. This CDR3 comprises 16 residues. The V and J ends lost 3 bases and 3 bases, in that order; junction bases with no gene match: 7. CDR3: CASSLRSSGYYNEQFF. The CDR3 DNA reads as TGTGCCAGCAGTTTGAGGTCTAGCGGGTACTACAATGAGCAGTTCTTC.

The chain combines TRBV29-1 with TRBJ2-2; 9 nucleotides line up with TRBD1. This CDR3 has 16 residues. V shed 3 bases, J shed 3 bases, and the junction held 8 bases outside the gene matches. The germline CDR1 and CDR2 sequences are SQVTM and ANQGSEA. CDR3 in amino acids: CSVERWDRVDTGELFF. CDR3 bases: TGCAGCGTTGAGAGATGGGACAGGGTTGACACCGGGGAGCTGTTTTTT.

The chain uses TRBV27 and TRBJ2-7, with 9 bases identical to TRBD2. CDR1 is MNHEY, CDR2 SMNVEV, per germline (reference sequence). V shed 2 bases and J 5 bases; nucleotides not matched to a gene: 10. This CDR3 is built from 16 residues. The CDR3 loop reads CASSLEWIAGDNEQYF. The CDR3 bases are TGTGCCAGCAGTTTAGAATGGATAGCGGGAGATAACGAGCAGTACTTC.

This chain joins TRBV10-3 and TRBJ2-5; TRBD2 matches 11 bases. Trimming removed 4 bases from V and 3 bases from J; junction bases left unmatched: 7. This CDR3 has 16 residues. CDR1 and CDR2 (germline): ENHRY, SYGVKD. CDR3 coding DNA: TGTGCCATCAGTGGTAAGACTAGCGGGGCGGAAGAGACCCAGTACTTC. This translates into CAISGKTSGAEETQYF.

Worth noting for this clone: The sample contains more than one DNA sequence encoding this CDR3. The chain combines TRBV5-4 with TRBJ2-2; D is possibly TRBD1 (5 bases). Germline loops: CDR1 SGHNT, CDR2 YYREEE (reference sequence). The length of the CDR3 is 16 residues. With 0 bases removed from V and 0 bases from J, the gap between germline ends came to 9 bases. CDR3 protein: CASSLGTGPNTGELFF. Written as DNA, the CDR3 is TGTGCCAGCAGCTTGGGTACAGGACCGAACACCGGGGAGCTGTTTTTT. Variable domain in full (rest from reference TRBV5-4 and TRBJ2-2): ETGVTQSPTHLIKTRGQQVTLRCSSQSGHNTVSWYQQALGQGPQFIFQYYREEENGRGNFPPRFSGLQFPNYSSELNVNALELDDSALYLCASSLGTGPNTGELFFGEGSRLTVL.

The rearrangement links TRBV7-8 to TRBJ1-1; possible D gene TRBD1, 5 bases. CDR3 length equals 12 residues. The germline V gene encodes CDR1 SGHVS and CDR2 FQNEAQ. Trimming cost V 4 bases and J 8 bases, with 11 bases left between them. CDR3: CASSSTRAEAFF. CDR3 nucleotides: TGTGCCAGCAGCTCTACCAGGGCAGAAGCTTTCTTT.

The chain uses TRBV25-1 and TRBJ2-3; the D gene is possibly TRBD1 (6 bases). V was cut by 6 bases and J by 0 bases, with 10 bases left in between. This CDR3 comprises 14 residues. Germline V CDR1 and CDR2: MGHDK, SYGVNS. The CDR3 is CASRTGQSTDTQYF. The CDR3 bases are TGTGCCAGCAGGACGGGACAAAGCACAGATACGCAGTATTTT.

The chain joins TRBV5-4 to TRBJ1-1; 10 positions agree with TRBD1. The CDR3 consists of 15 residues. Trimming cost V 0 bases and J 4 bases; bases outside gene matches: 3. Germline V gene data show CDR1 as SGHNT and CDR2 as YYREEE (reference sequence). The CDR3 loop is CASSLGGQGITEAFF. The CDR3 DNA is TGTGCCAGCAGCTTGGGGGGACAGGGGATCACTGAAGCTTTCTTT.

This chain connects TRBV27 to TRBJ2-7, with TRBD1 as a possible D gene (7 bases). CDR1 is MNHEY and CDR2 is SMNVEV in the germline V gene (reference sequence). The V gene lost 4 bases and the J gene lost 5 bases, with 12 bases spanning the gap. The CDR3 has 13 residues. The CDR3 region has the DNA TGTGCCAGCAGTTCGGGACAGCGGGACGAGCAGTACTTC. Encoded protein: CASSSGQRDEQYF.

The V call is TRBV2, the J call TRBJ2-5; 11 bases line up with TRBD2. With 8 bases clipped from V and 7 bases from J, the junction kept 6 bases outside the gene matches. Germline V gene lookup returns CDR1 SNHLY and CDR2 FYNNEI. This CDR3 has 13 amino acids. Here the CDR3 DNA reads TGTGCCAGCCCACTAGCGGGGGACTTGACCCAGTACTTC. Translating it yields CASPLAGDLTQYF.

This clone showed up just once. The genes are TRBV15 and TRBJ1-5, with D possibly matching TRBD1 (6 bases). Trimming left V 8 bases short and J 4 bases short, with 9 bases between. This CDR3 comprises 12 residues. CDR1 is LNHNV, CDR2 YYDKDF, per germline (reference sequence). CDR3 coding DNA: TGTGCCACCGGTCAGGGGAATCAGCCCCAGCATTTT. Its protein product is CATGQGNQPQHF.

The chain has TRBV11-2 and TRBJ1-3; tentatively, D is TRBD1 (6 bases). The CDR3 runs 18 residues. The V end was cut by 6 bases, the J end by 4 bases, with 25 bases between. The germline V gene encodes CDR1 SGHAT and CDR2 FQNNGV. The CDR3 coding sequence is TGTGCCAGCAGTCAAAACCCGATAACAGGGCGCGGAGGAAACACCATATATTTT. Residues: CASSQNPITGRGGNTIYF.

This CDR3 is CASSDAGTYGYTF. DNA of the CDR3: TGTGCCAGCAGTGATGCAGGGACATATGGCTACACCTTC. The chain is built from TRBV2 and TRBJ1-2; possibly TRBD1 for D (6 bases). Germline CDR1 SNHLY, CDR2 FYNNEI. V was pared by 3 bases and J by 5 bases, with 10 bases between. This CDR3 region has 13 residues.

The table lists this clone with a few counts. This sequence joins TRBV19 and TRBJ2-7; TRBD1 matches at 7 bases. The CDR3 runs to 15 residues. J was trimmed by 3 bases and V by 9 bases; bases with no gene match: 14. Germline loops: CDR1 LNHDA, CDR2 SQIVND (reference sequence). CDR3 in DNA: TGTGCCAGCCGACCTACAGGGGACCTCTTCTACGAGCAGTACTTC. Encoded protein: CASRPTGDLFYEQYF.

The chain couples TRBV30 to TRBJ1-2; tentatively, D is TRBD1 (5 bases). CDR3 length: 10 residues. The ends were cut back, 5 bases at V and 8 bases at J, with 9 bases in the middle. Germline CDR1 and CDR2: GTSNPN and SVGIG (reference sequence). Here the CDR3 reads CAWGRGGYTF. The DNA for the CDR3 is TGTGCCTGGGGCCGGGGGGGCTACACCTTC.

The V call is TRBV7-3, the J call TRBJ1-2; D gene unclear. The CDR3 length is 15 residues. V was trimmed by 4 bases and J by 6 bases, leaving 18 bases between them. Germline assignment: CDR1 SGHTA and CDR2 FQGTGA. CDR3 sequence (DNA): TGTGCCAGCAGCTCGCAGCCTACAGCTTATCATGGCTACACCTTC. It encodes CASSSQPTAYHGYTF.

The chain joins TRBV5-1 to TRBJ2-7; D is perhaps TRBD1 (7 bases). The germline gives CDR1 SGHRS, CDR2 YFSETQ. This CDR3 region has 16 residues. V dropped 0 bases and J dropped 5 bases, with 18 bases sitting between them. The CDR3 sequence is CASSLAVGGGVDEQYF. CDR3 sequence (DNA): TGCGCCAGCAGCTTGGCCGTAGGAGGGGGCGTCGACGAGCAGTACTTC.

V is TRBV5-6 and J is TRBJ1-2, with 8 bases fitting TRBD1. The CDR3 totals 13 residues. Per germline, CDR1 SGHDT and CDR2 YYEEEE. V gave up 4 bases and J gave up 8 bases; unmatched junction bases: 7. The CDR3 DNA reads as TGTGCCAGCAGCCCGGGACAGGCCGCGGGCTACACCTTC. Translated, it gives CASSPGQAAGYTF.